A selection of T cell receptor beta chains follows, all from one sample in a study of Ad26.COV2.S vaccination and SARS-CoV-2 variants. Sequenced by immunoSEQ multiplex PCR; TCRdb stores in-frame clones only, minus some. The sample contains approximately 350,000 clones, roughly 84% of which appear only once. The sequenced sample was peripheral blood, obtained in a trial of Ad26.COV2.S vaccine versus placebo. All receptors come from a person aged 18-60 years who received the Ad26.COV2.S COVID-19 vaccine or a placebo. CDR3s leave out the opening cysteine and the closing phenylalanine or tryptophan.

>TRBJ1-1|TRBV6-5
ASSLRQGGFWSEAF
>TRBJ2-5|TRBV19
ASGRGWGQETQY
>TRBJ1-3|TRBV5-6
ASSLAGYSGNTIY
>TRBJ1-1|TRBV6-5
ASSWAGTEAF
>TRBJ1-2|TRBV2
ASSELGGNYGYT
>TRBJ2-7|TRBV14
ASSQVRGDQY
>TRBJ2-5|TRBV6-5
ASSPPVSETQY
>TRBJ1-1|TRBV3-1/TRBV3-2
ASSQDLNYYGDTEAF
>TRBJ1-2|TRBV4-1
ASSQDVGQGLGYGYT
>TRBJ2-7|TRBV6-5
ATKEGASGSYEQY
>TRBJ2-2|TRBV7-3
ASSFGGMNTGELF
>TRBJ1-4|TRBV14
ASSQDLGSRSEKLF
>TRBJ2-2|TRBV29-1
SVRRGGTGELF
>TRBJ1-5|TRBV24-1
ATSPGVNQPQH
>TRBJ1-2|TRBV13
ASSADRPGYT
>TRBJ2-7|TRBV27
ASSPLAGGGEQY
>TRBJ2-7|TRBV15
ATSGGTGEWEQY
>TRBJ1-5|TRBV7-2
ASSLGGMSNQPQH
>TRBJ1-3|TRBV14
ASSQSGNTIY
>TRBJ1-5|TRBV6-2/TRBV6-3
ASSPSGNQPQH
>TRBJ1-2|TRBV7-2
ASSLGLAPTGDGYT
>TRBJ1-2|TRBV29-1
SVEAQGRNGYT
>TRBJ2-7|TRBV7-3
ASSLTPRDHEQY
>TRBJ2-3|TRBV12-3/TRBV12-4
ASIFIDTQY
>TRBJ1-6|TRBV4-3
ASSQDPIPSSYNSPLH
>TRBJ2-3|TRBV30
AWERGGTTDTQY
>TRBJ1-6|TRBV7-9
ASSLGDRGLSPLH
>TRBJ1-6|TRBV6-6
ASSRQGWNSPLH
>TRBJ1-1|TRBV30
AWSVLPANTEAF
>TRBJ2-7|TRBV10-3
ATEQRSRSYEQY
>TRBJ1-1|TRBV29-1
SARASWNTEAF
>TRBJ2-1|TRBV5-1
ASRQGQGVYNEQF
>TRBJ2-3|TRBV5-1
ASRLSGSTDTQY
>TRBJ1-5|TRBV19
ASSLAPSGNQPQH
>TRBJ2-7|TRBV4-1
ASSLDRYSYEQY
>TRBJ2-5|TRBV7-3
ASSFLGLAGETQY
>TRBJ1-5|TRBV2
ASSDLRGSNQPQH
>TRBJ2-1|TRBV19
ASRADYNEQF
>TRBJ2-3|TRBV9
ASSPRRDTQY
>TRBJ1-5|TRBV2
ASLGTVNQPQH
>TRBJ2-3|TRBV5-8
ASSLPDRGFSDTQY
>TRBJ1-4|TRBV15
ATSRVPGAGGEKLF